This T cell receptor (beta chain) was documented in a study of T-cell reconstitution after alpha-beta-depleted transplantation in children. V shed 0 bases, J shed 4 bases, and the junction held 5 bases outside the gene matches. Germline CDR1 reads MNHEY; CDR2 reads SMNVEV (reference sequence). CDR3 length equals 16 residues. The TCRbeta library was prepared with unique molecular identifiers. TCRdb reanalysed the PCR reads using MiXCR and keeps one entry per CDR3 protein. The sample holds over 400,000 distinct CDR3 sequences; around 12% are singletons and the top ten take about 5.4%. This receptor was identified in a human donor who donated a stem cell graft to a child with combined immunodeficiency. Sequencing was performed on PBMCs from the stem cell graft donor, taken from the stem cell graft. The genes are TRBV27 and TRBJ2-5, with 10 bases aligning to TRBD2. The CDR3 DNA is TGTGCCAGCAGTTTATCCCCTAGCGGGAGTGCAGAGACCCAGTACTTC. It encodes CASSLSPSGSAETQYF.